The 31 T cell receptor beta chains given below trace back to one sample, sequenced in a study of shared clonotypes between healthy human individuals. The assay was immunoSEQ multiplex PCR, and TCRdb's table has in-frame clones only and misses some. The sample lists fewer than 500,000 clones, roughly 85% occurring once. Sequencing was performed on PBMCs. These receptors all come from a woman in her 40s in good health. Some clones in this sample may be carry-over from other donors' samples.

This clone was counted once. The chain recombines TRBV7-3 with TRBJ2-1; the match to TRBD2 covers 13 bases. CDR3 length equals 15 residues. Looked up from germline, CDR1 is SGHTA and CDR2 is FQGTGA. Trimming at V came to 5 bases and at J to 9 bases, leaving 7 bases not matched to a gene. CDR3 region: CASSPPGLAGTEQFF. DNA of the CDR3: TGTGCCAGCAGCCCCCCGGGACTAGCGGGAACTGAGCAGTTCTTC.

Notes on this clone: A read error may explain this, as a much larger clone is one base away. The chain employs TRBV29-1 and TRBJ1-2; D remains unclear. CDR1 is SQVTM and CDR2 is ANQGSEA in the germline V gene. The CDR3 sequence is 15 residues long. Trimming took off 1 base at V and 3 bases at J, with 15 bases between the two ends. CDR3 nucleotide sequence: TGCAGCGTTGAAGTATTAGGGCGGGGATACTATGGCTACACCTTC. Protein product: CSVEVLGRGYYGYTF.

Comments on this clone: At one end, the junction sequence differs from germline, possibly due to a read error. The chain couples TRBV6-1 to TRBJ2-5; TRBD1 matches at 10 bases. The CDR3 is 14 amino acids. CDR1 MNHNS and CDR2 SASEGT come from the germline V gene. CDR3 bases: TGTGCCAGCCGTGACAGGGGGCCCGAGGTGACCCAGTACTTC. Translating gives CASRDRGPEVTQYF.

This clone was detected once. Additional DNA sequences in this sample encode the identical CDR3. V is TRBV5-1 and J is TRBJ2-5; 7 bases fit TRBD2. Germline CDR1 reads SGHRS; CDR2 reads YFSETQ. The V segment lost 0 bases and the J segment 1 base; nucleotides outside the gene matches: 6. This CDR3 comprises 16 residues. CDR3 in amino acids: CASSLVASGIQETQYF. The CDR3 DNA is TGCGCCAGCAGCTTGGTGGCTAGCGGTATCCAAGAGACCCAGTACTTC.

The chain has TRBV28 and TRBJ1-2, with no clear D. V lost 1 base to trimming and J lost 3 bases, with 9 bases between them. CDR3 length equals 14 residues. CDR1 and CDR2 from the germline V gene are MDHEN and SYDVKM. This CDR3 reads CASSLYGSHYGYTF. The CDR3 bases are TGTGCCAGCAGTTTATACGGCAGCCACTATGGCTACACCTTC.

J is TRBJ2-1 and V is TRBV5-1, with D tentatively TRBD2 (6 bases). This CDR3 region has 17 residues. Trimming took off 4 bases at V and 0 bases at J, with 17 bases between the two ends. CDR1 SGHRS and CDR2 YFSETQ come from the germline V gene. The CDR3 DNA reads TGCGCCAGCAGCCCCGAGGCCTCCGGGAGCTCCTACAATGAGCAGTTCTTC. Protein: CASSPEASGSSYNEQFF.

This clone was picked up a small number of times. The chain uses TRBV5-4 and TRBJ2-3, with TRBD2 matching over 12 bases. The CDR3 loop spans 17 amino acids. The junction had 9 bases not matched to a gene; V was cut back by 1 base and J by 6 bases. Germline lookup yields CDR1 SGHNT and CDR2 YYREEE (reference sequence). The CDR3 DNA sequence: TGTGCCAGCAGCTTGTGGCTAGCGGGAGGGCCTTCTGATACGCAGTATTTT. This sequence encodes CASSLWLAGGPSDTQYF.

This clone showed up just a few times. This chain joins TRBV9 and TRBJ2-1, with a weak D call TRBD2 (6 bases). The V end lost 4 bases, the J end lost 8 bases, and 22 bases lay between the germline ends. There are 16 residues in the CDR3. The germline V gene has CDR1 SGDLS and CDR2 YYNGEE. The CDR3 nucleotides read TGTGCCAGCAGCTCCCCGGGACTGACGGGTGGCCATGAGCAGTTCTTC. Residues: CASSSPGLTGGHEQFF.

V usage is TRBV19 and J usage is TRBJ1-4; 7 bases are a match to TRBD1. CDR1 and CDR2 (germline): LNHDA, SQIVND (reference sequence). The trim removed 5 bases at V and 7 bases at J, leaving 10 bases unmatched. This CDR3 is built from 15 residues. The CDR3 loop reads CASSPRLGTAEKLFF. The CDR3 region has the DNA TGTGCCAGTAGTCCGAGACTCGGGACAGCTGAAAAACTGTTTTTT.

J is TRBJ2-7 and V is TRBV6-1; 7 bases fit TRBD2. Trimming removed 11 bases from V and 3 bases from J; junction bases left unmatched: 10. CDR3 length equals 13 residues. Per the germline V gene, CDR1 is MNHNS and CDR2 is SASEGT. CDR3 DNA: TGTGCCGCCCGGGCCAGCGGGAACTACGAGCAGTACTTC. The encoded protein is CAARASGNYEQYF.

This clone occurred a few times. This chain connects TRBV27 to TRBJ2-5; tentatively, D is TRBD1 (6 bases). CDR3 size: 13 residues. Germline V gene data show CDR1 as MNHEY and CDR2 as SMNVEV (reference sequence). V dropped 5 bases and J dropped 1 base, with 8 bases sitting between them. The CDR3: CASSPQGQETQYF. As DNA, the CDR3 is TGTGCCAGCAGTCCACAGGGCCAAGAGACCCAGTACTTC.

This clone was counted only a few times. The gene calls are TRBV19 and TRBJ1-5; D not resolved. This CDR3 comprises 12 residues. V lost 4 bases, J lost 7 bases, and 8 bases lay in between. Germline assignment: CDR1 LNHDA and CDR2 SQIVND (reference sequence). The CDR3 loop is CASSNWAQPQHF. DNA of the CDR3: TGTGCCAGTAGTAACTGGGCACAGCCCCAGCATTTT.

The chain combines TRBV5-5 with TRBJ2-7; 9 bases are a match to TRBD1. Unmatched junction bases numbered 4, after V lost 2 bases and J lost 4 bases. CDR3 length: 14 amino acids. From germline, CDR1 is SGHKS and CDR2 YYEKEE (reference sequence). CDR3 in amino acids: CASSFRTGAYEQYF. The DNA of the CDR3 is TGTGCCAGCAGCTTTAGGACAGGGGCTTACGAGCAGTACTTC.

This sequence joins TRBV27 and TRBJ2-3, with a possible D match to TRBD2 (6 bases). The V gene's germline CDR1 is MNHEY and CDR2 SMNVEV (reference sequence). The V gene lost 0 bases and the J gene lost 8 bases, with 15 bases spanning the gap. The CDR3 length is 15 residues. The CDR3 region is CASSLSGDHGGTQYF. The CDR3 region has the DNA TGTGCCAGCAGTTTATCAGGGGACCACGGGGGTACGCAGTATTTT.

The chain joins TRBV5-4 to TRBJ2-2; 10 bases are shared with TRBD2. J gave up 3 bases and V 4 bases, and 9 bases lay outside the gene matches. This CDR3 contains 17 residues. Germline V CDR1 and CDR2: SGHNT, YYREEE (reference sequence). The CDR3 DNA sequence: TGTGCCAGCAGCGGGAGCGGGAGGGCCATTGACACCGGGGAGCTGTTTTTT. As protein: CASSGSGRAIDTGELFF.

The genes are TRBV5-5 and TRBJ2-3; TRBD2 agrees at 7 bases. V gave up 1 base and J gave up 7 bases; unmatched junction bases: 12. The length of the CDR3 is 16 residues. Germline values: CDR1 SGHKS, CDR2 YYEKEE (reference sequence). The CDR3 sequence: CASSLKQREAMNTQYF. As DNA, the CDR3 is TGTGCCAGCAGCTTGAAGCAACGGGAGGCGATGAATACGCAGTATTTT.

Concerning this clone: Different DNA sequences within this sample yield the same CDR3. The chain joins TRBV5-1 to TRBJ2-7; a weak D match, TRBD2 (6 bases). The V end was cut by 5 bases, the J end by 3 bases, with 9 bases between. The CDR3 sequence is 12 residues long. The germline gives CDR1 SGHRS, CDR2 YFSETQ. The DNA for the CDR3 is TGCGCCAGCAGTCTGGGGGGCTACGAGCAGTACTTC. This encodes CASSLGGYEQYF.

CDR3 sequence (DNA): TGTGCCAGCTCATCCACAGGGTTTACTGGGGCCAACGTCCTGACTTTC. As protein: CASSSTGFTGANVLTF. The V call is TRBV18, the J call TRBJ2-6; weak D call: TRBD1 (6 bases). The CDR3 is 16 amino acids. Germline V CDR1 and CDR2: KGHSH, LQKENI. The V end was cut by 5 bases, the J end by 2 bases, with 13 bases between.

This chain connects TRBV30 to TRBJ1-1, with TRBD1 identical over 7 bases. This CDR3 is built from 15 residues. The trim removed 1 base at V and 4 bases at J, leaving 9 bases unmatched. Germline CDR1 reads GTSNPN; CDR2 reads SVGIG (reference sequence). CDR3 coding DNA: TGTGCCTGGAGTGGCCAAGACAGGGCACTCACTGAAGCTTTCTTT. Protein: CAWSGQDRALTEAFF.

This sequence joins TRBV27 and TRBJ2-1; TRBD2 might be the D (6 bases). CDR1 is MNHEY and CDR2 is SMNVEV in the germline V gene (reference sequence). Trimming stripped 2 bases from V and 1 base from J, with 12 bases between. The CDR3 totals 16 residues. CDR3 amino acids: CASSLMGGISYNEQFF. The CDR3 DNA is TGTGCCAGCAGTTTAATGGGCGGGATTTCCTACAATGAGCAGTTCTTC.

Note on this clone: Different DNA sequences within this sample yield the same CDR3. The chain joins TRBV18 to TRBJ1-1; a possible D gene is TRBD1 (5 bases). There are 14 residues in the CDR3. Germline assignment: CDR1 KGHSH and CDR2 LQKENI. Trimming removed 3 bases at V and 0 bases at J, with 8 bases between. This chain's CDR3 is CASSPQGVNTEAFF. DNA for the CDR3: TGTGCCAGCTCACCTCAAGGGGTGAACACTGAAGCTTTCTTT.

The chain carries TRBV11-2 and TRBJ2-2; 12 bases agree with TRBD2. This CDR3 comprises 16 residues. V was clipped by 8 bases and J by 4 bases; unmatched bases: 8. The germline gives CDR1 SGHAT, CDR2 FQNNGV. For the CDR3, the DNA is TGTGCCAGCCAACTAGCGGGAGGCCCTACCACCGGGGAGCTGTTTTTT. Protein: CASQLAGGPTTGELFF.

The chain combines TRBV28 with TRBJ2-5, with 8 bases matching TRBD2. The CDR3 consists of 16 residues. After removal of 4 bases from V and 2 bases from J, the junction contained 9 bases not matched to a gene. Germline V gene lookup returns CDR1 MDHEN and CDR2 SYDVKM. CDR3 DNA: TGTGCCAGCAGTTCTCTAGCGGGCGTGGGGCAAGAGACCCAGTACTTC. It specifies CASSSLAGVGQETQYF.

This clone was counted a single time. V and J are TRBV7-9 and TRBJ2-3, with D maybe TRBD1 (5 bases). The CDR3 has 16 residues. Germline V gene data show CDR1 as SEHNR and CDR2 as FQNEAQ (reference sequence). With 5 bases removed from V and 0 bases from J, the gap between germline ends came to 15 bases. CDR3 region: CASSPYLGRSTDTQYF. CDR3 sequence (DNA): TGTGCCAGCAGCCCTTACCTGGGGCGTAGCACAGATACGCAGTATTTT. Variable domain in full (rest from reference TRBV7-9 and TRBJ2-3): DTGVSQNPRHKITKRGQNVTFRCDPISEHNRLYWYRQTLGQGPEFLTYFQNEAQLEKSRLLSDRFSAERPKGSFSTLEIQRTEQGDSAMYLCASSPYLGRSTDTQYFGPGTRLTVL.

V is TRBV10-1 and J is TRBJ2-1; perhaps TRBD2 as D (6 bases). Germline V gene sequence: CDR1 WNHNN, CDR2 SYGVQD (reference sequence). Trimming removed 6 bases from V and 6 bases from J, with 15 bases in between. The CDR3 is 14 amino acids. In DNA form, the CDR3 reads TGCGCCAGCAGCACGACTAGGAACCGCAATGAGCAGTTCTTC. Its protein is CASSTTRNRNEQFF.

This clone was seen only a few times. The chain is built from TRBV29-1 and TRBJ1-1; D is unclear. The V gene lost 7 bases and the J gene lost 0 bases, with 12 bases spanning the gap. Germline V gene data show CDR1 as SQVTM and CDR2 as ANQGSEA. The CDR3 loop spans 13 amino acids. The CDR3 DNA follows: TGCAGCGCCATACCGGACCTGAACACTGAAGCTTTCTTT. Translating gives CSAIPDLNTEAFF.

This clone was seen just once. This may be a read error: a much more frequent sequence differs by one nucleotide. This chain connects TRBV27 to TRBJ2-7; 9 positions match TRBD1. The CDR3 has 12 amino acids. V shed 8 bases, J shed 2 bases, and the junction held 1 base outside the gene matches. Germline values: CDR1 MNHEY, CDR2 SMNVEV (reference sequence). The CDR3 DNA sequence: TGTGCCAGCGGGACAGGGACCTACGAGCAGTACTTC. Protein product: CASGTGTYEQYF.

This chain connects TRBV20-1 to TRBJ1-1; no reliable D call. The germline V gene encodes CDR1 DFQATT and CDR2 SNEGSKA (reference sequence). The ends were cut back, 1 base at V and 6 bases at J, with 6 bases in the middle. The CDR3 contains 11 residues. This chain's CDR3 is CSARGLAEAFF. The CDR3 nucleotides are TGCAGTGCTAGAGGGTTGGCTGAAGCTTTCTTT.

The chain couples TRBV15 to TRBJ1-1, with 7 bases lining up with TRBD1. The CDR3 extends over 14 amino acids. With 3 bases clipped from V and 0 bases from J, the junction kept 1 base outside the gene matches. Germline assignment: CDR1 LNHNV and CDR2 YYDKDF (reference sequence). The CDR3 reads CATSRGTVNTEAFF. DNA of the CDR3: TGTGCCACCAGCAGGGGGACAGTGAACACTGAAGCTTTCTTT.

In this sample, this clone turned up once. The rearrangement links TRBV10-3 to TRBJ2-3; 13 positions agree with TRBD2. Germline V lookup: CDR1 ENHRY, CDR2 SYGVKD. The CDR3 contains 19 residues. V was clipped by 10 bases and J by 0 bases; unmatched bases: 16. The CDR3 DNA is TGTGCCACCAGGGGGACTAGCGGGAACAGACAAACTAGCACAGATACGCAGTATTTT. Its translation: CATRGTSGNRQTSTDTQYF.

About this clone itself: In the same sample, other DNA sequences code for this CDR3. The chain recombines TRBV2 with TRBJ2-7; D call uncertain. The germline CDR1 and CDR2 sequences are SNHLY and FYNNEI. The CDR3 runs to 13 residues. Deletions cut 4 bases from V and 0 bases from J, with 7 bases between. The DNA of the CDR3 is TGTGCCAGCAGTGCCGGGCCCTCCTACGAGCAGTACTTC. Amino acid sequence: CASSAGPSYEQYF.